The clone carrying this T cell receptor (beta chain) was recorded only once. Its antigen is unidentified. The record originates from a study of beta chain features in type 1 diabetes. About the study: Sorted cell examination encompassed 100 million to 110 million cells across all samples. General observations from the study: People with Type 1 diabetes carried modestly yet significantly shorter TCRB CDR3s in all four CD4+ subsets.

V lost 4 bases, J lost 9 bases, and 16 bases lay in between. Germline assignment: CDR1 MNHEY and CDR2 SMNVEV (reference sequence). This CDR3 spans 14 amino acids. Sorted populations were all over 95% pure. Expressed TCRB transcripts were sequenced, since all the RNA that had been isolated was reverse transcribed. The average read count of naive, central memory and regulatory T cell samples was about 3.57 million. Sequenced by immunoSEQ multiplex PCR; TCRdb stores in-frame clones only, minus some. The sample has fewer than 350,000 clones, 15% seen once. The receptor was derived from a man aged 18 to 35 with type 1 diabetes. Sequenced input: naive CD4+ T cells from blood. The chain combines TRBV27 with TRBJ2-1, with D possibly matching TRBD1 (6 bases). The CDR3 protein is CASSSQGLAGEQFF. The DNA of the CDR3 is TGTGCCAGCAGTTCACAGGGTCTAGCAGGTGAGCAGTTCTTC.